This entry concerns a single T cell receptor (beta chain). This receptor's antigen is unknown. Base-call qualities are not available, and no considerably larger clone is one nucleotide away. The sample originates from a study of CD8 T cells in Susac syndrome (dated by TCRdb to about 2019). Regarding the study in general: Of the Susac syndrome patients who were sequenced, roughly 6 had clinically active disease and roughly 8 were in clinical remission. At blood withdrawal, Susac syndrome patients were therapy-naive, treated with corticosteroids (with IVIg additionally given to some), or treated with IVIg alone. Whether CD8+ T cell activation and differentiation in Susac syndrome was antigen driven was tested using repertoire sequencing.

The paper's findings and limits, for the study overall: The number of individuals in the TCR sequencing and HLA analysis was acknowledged as relatively small. The CD4+ T cell repertoire of patients with Susac syndrome showed no detectable clonal expansion.

RNA was extracted using the RNeasy kit, and about 0.45 to 1 ug of the RNA was reverse transcribed with random hexamers. TCR beta CDR3 regions were amplified with the immunoSEQ multiplex PCR assay covering 54 Vbeta and 13 Jbeta segments. To correct PCR amplification bias, a synthetic template baseline was used for both primer optimization and computational correction. The published analysis was carried out like this. Reads were annotated to V, D and J genes according to IMGT and were analyzed with immunoSEQ Analyzer, with only productive sequences retained. Clonality was computed as one minus Shannon entropy normalized by log2 of the number of productive unique sequences. For each patient and control, public and private clones were evaluated among the 100 most prevalent clones. Clones were defined as Susac-specific if absent from the healthy and MS cohorts, from approximately 1,100 published viral clones and from other ImmuneACCESS disease sequences. TCRdb itself trimmed the public reads at Q25 with fastp, ran MiXCR and retained productive beta chains. Rows merge per CDR3 protein into single entries with the most common DNA and genes. In this record, the V and J calls reflect TCRdb's handling and not the investigators' own analysis. Across this sample there are roughly 100,000 distinct CDR3 sequences, with just under 95% seen only once. Jointly, the top ten make up around 0.33% of the sample.

Peripheral blood CD8+ and CD4+ T cells from healthy donors, Susac syndrome patients and multiple sclerosis patients were profiled using high-throughput TCR beta sequencing. The Susac syndrome patients fulfilled recently defined diagnostic criteria for either definite or probable disease. Bulk CD8+ and CD4+ T cells were purified by magnetic negative isolation, while CD8+ TEMRA cells were enriched using FACS. Blood was collected in EDTA tubes and processed within 24 hours, with PBMCs isolated through density gradient centrifugation. PBMCs destined for TCR sequencing were cryopreserved in liquid nitrogen and later thawed in a 37 °C water bath. The sorted or isolated CD4+, CD8+ and CD8+ TEMRA cells reached a purity of at least 90%. CDR1 and CDR2 were assigned from the germline V gene (reference sequence) as SEHNR and FQNEAQ. V is reduced by 3 bases and J by 12 bases, leaving a spacing of 15 bases between them. The CDR3 runs 14 amino acids, cysteine and phenylalanine included. The kept DNA is CDR3 alone, 42 bases in frame from the first base.

The chain joins TRBV7-9 to TRBJ1-6, with no confident D gene call. The sample was CD4+ T cells from PBMCs. This clonotype was sampled from a human donor with Susac syndrome. The CDR3 reads as follows: CASSFDDRGGPLHF. The sequenced DNA is TGTGCCAGCAGCTTCGATGACCGGGGAGGACCCCTCCACTTT.